The present T cell receptor (beta chain) was sequenced within a study of blood T cell repertoires in COVID-19. About the study: Whether acute or convalescent, the COVID-19 samples came from the United States, Italy and Spain. In each case, the material was cDNA or gDNA derived from T cells, B-cell-depleted T cells, or PBMCs.

This CDR3 is 14 amino acids long. V shed 3 bases, J shed 7 bases, and the junction held 4 bases outside the gene matches. CDR1 is SGHTA and CDR2 is FQGNSA in the germline V gene. As processed by the authors: Counts of nucleated cells, estimated from reference gene primer amplification, were obtained. TCRdb's table, derived via immunoSEQ multiplex PCR, lists solely in-frame clones and lacks some. V, J and clone size are those of that table, while D and trimming were read from the DNA. In the table there are fewer than 200,000 clones, approximately 92% of which are singletons. The source of this sequence is a woman in her forties or fifties with acute or convalescent COVID-19. The sequenced sample consisted of peripheral blood. The chain is built from TRBV7-2 and TRBJ1-5, with 9 nucleotides matching TRBD1. CDR3 region: CASSFTGGGQPQHF. For the CDR3, the DNA is TGTGCCAGCAGCTTTACAGGGGGCGGGCAGCCCCAGCATTTT.